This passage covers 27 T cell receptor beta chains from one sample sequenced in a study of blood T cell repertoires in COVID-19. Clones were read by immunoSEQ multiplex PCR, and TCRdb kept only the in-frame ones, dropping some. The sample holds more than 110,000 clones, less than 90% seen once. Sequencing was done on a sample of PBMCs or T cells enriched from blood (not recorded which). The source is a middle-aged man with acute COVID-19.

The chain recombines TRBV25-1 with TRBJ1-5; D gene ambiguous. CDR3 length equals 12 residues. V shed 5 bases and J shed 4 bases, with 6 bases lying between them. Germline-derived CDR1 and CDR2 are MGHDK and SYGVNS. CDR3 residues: CASSRENQPQHF. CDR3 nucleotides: TGTGCCAGCAGTAGAGAAAATCAGCCCCAGCATTTT. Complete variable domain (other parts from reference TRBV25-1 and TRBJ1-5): EADIYQTPRYLVIGTGKKITLECSQTMGHDKMYWYQQDPGMELHLIHYSYGVNSTEKGDLSSESTVSRIRTEHFPLTLESARPSHTSQYLCASSRENQPQHFGDGTRLSIL.

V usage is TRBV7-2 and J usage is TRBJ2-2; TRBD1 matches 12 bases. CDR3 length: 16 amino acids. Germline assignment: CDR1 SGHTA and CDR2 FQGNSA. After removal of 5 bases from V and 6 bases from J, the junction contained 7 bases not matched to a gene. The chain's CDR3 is CASSTRDRGLAGELFF. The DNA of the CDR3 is TGTGCCAGCAGCACCCGGGACAGGGGGCTGGCCGGGGAGCTGTTTTTT.

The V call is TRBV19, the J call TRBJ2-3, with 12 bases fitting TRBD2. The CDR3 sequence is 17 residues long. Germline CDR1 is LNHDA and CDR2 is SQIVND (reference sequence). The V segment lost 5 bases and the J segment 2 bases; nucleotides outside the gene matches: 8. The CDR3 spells CASSRRLAGDVTDTQYF. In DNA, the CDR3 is TGTGCCAGTAGTCGTAGACTAGCGGGGGATGTCACAGATACGCAGTATTTT.

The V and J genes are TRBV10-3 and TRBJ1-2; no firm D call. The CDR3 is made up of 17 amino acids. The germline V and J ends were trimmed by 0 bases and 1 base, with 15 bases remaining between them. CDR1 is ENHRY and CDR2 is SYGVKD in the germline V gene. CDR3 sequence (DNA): TGTGCCATCAGTGAGTCGAGTTCCCGGGAGAATAACTATGGCTACACCTTC. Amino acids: CAISESSSRENNYGYTF.

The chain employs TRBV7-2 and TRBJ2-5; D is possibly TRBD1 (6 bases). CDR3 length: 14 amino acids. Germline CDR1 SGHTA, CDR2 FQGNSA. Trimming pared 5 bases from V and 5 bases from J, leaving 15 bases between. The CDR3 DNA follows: TGTGCCAGCAGCCAGACAGGTTTCACGGAGACCCAGTACTTC. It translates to CASSQTGFTETQYF.

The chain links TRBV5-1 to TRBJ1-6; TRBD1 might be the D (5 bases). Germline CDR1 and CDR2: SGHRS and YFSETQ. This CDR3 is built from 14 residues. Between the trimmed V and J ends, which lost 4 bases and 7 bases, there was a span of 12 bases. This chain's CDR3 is CASSLQDANSPLHF. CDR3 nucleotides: TGCGCCAGCAGCCTACAGGATGCGAATTCACCCCTCCACTTT.

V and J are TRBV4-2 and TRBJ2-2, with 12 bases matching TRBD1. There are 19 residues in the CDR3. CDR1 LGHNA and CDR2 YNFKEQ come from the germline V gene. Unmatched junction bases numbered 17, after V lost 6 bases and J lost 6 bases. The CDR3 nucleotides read TGTGCCAGCAGACAGAAAGGAGGGGGACAGGGGGCGCGCTCCGGGGAGCTGTTTTTT. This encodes CASRQKGGGQGARSGELFF.

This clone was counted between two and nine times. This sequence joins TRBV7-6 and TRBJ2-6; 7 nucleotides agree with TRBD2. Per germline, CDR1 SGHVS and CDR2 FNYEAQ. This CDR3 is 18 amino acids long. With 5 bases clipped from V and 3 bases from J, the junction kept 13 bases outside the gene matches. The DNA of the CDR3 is TGTGCCAGCAGCCCCGGGCTGGGGAGGGGCGGTGGGGCCAACGTCCTGACTTTC. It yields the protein CASSPGLGRGGGANVLTF.

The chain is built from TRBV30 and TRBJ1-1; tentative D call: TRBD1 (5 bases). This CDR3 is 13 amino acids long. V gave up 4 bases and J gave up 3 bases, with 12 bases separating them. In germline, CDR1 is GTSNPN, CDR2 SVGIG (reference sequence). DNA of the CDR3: TGTGCCTGGACGCAGGGAGGGGACACTGAAGCTTTCTTT. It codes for CAWTQGGDTEAFF.

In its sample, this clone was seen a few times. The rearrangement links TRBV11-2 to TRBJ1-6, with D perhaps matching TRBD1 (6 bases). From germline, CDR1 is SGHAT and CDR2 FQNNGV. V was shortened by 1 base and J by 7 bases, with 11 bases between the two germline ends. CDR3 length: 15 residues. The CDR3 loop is CASSLARGENSPLHF. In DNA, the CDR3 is TGTGCCAGCAGCTTAGCCAGGGGCGAAAATTCACCCCTCCACTTT.

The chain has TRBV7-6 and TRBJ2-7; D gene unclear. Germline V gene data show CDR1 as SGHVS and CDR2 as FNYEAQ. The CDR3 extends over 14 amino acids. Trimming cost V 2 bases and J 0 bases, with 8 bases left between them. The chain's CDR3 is CASSLTSVSYEQYF. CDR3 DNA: TGTGCCAGCAGCTTAACCTCGGTCTCCTACGAGCAGTACTTC.

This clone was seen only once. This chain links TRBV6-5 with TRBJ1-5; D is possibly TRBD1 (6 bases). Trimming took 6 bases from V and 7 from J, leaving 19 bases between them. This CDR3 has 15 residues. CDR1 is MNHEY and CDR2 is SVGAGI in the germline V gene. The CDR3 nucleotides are TGTGCCAGCAGCCTTCCGGGGGGCGCGGGACAGCCCCAGCATTTT. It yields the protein CASSLPGGAGQPQHF.

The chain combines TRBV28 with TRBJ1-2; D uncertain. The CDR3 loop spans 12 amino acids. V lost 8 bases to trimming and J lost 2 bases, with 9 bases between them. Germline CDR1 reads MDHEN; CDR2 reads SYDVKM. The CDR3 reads CASSLLNYGYTF. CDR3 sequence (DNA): TGTGCCAGCTCCTTGCTAAACTATGGCTACACCTTC.

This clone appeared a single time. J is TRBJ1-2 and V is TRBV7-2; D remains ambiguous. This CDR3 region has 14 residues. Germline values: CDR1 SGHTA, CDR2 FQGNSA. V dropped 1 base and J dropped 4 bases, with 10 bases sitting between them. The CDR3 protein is CASSLVTEPYGYTF. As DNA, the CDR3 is TGTGCCAGCAGCTTAGTTACAGAACCCTATGGCTACACCTTC.

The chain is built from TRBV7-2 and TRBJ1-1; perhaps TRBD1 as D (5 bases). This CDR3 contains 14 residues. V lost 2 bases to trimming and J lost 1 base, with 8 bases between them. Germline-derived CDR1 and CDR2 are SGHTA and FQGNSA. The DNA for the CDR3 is TGTGCCAGCAGCTTAAGCAGGGCGAACACTGAAGCTTTCTTT. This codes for CASSLSRANTEAFF. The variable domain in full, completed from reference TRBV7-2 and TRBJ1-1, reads GAGVSQSPSNKVTEKGKDVELRCDPISGHTALYWYRQSLGQGLEFLIYFQGNSAPDKSGLPSDRFSAERTGGSVSTLTIQRTQQEDSAVYLCASSLSRANTEAFFGQGTRLTVV.

The chain's CDR3 is CAILALGQRHYGYTF. Written as DNA, the CDR3 is TGTGCCATCCTGGCCCTAGGACAGCGACACTATGGCTACACCTTC. V and J are TRBV28 and TRBJ1-2; D may be TRBD1 (6 bases). Between the trimmed V and J ends, which lost 10 bases and 3 bases, there was a span of 21 bases. This CDR3 region has 15 residues. Germline V CDR1 and CDR2: MDHEN, SYDVKM.

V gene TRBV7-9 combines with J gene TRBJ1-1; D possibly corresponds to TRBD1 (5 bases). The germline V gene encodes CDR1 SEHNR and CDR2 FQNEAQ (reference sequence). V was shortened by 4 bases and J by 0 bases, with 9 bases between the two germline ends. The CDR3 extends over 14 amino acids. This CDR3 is CASSSRVMNTEAFF. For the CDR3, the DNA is TGTGCCAGCAGCTCCAGGGTTATGAACACTGAAGCTTTCTTT.

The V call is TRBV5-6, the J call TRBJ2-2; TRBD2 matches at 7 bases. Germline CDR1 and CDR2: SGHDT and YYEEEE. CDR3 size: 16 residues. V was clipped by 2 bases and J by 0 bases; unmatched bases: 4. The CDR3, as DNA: TGTGCCAGCAGCTTACTAGCGCTTTCGAACACCGGGGAGCTGTTTTTT. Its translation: CASSLLALSNTGELFF. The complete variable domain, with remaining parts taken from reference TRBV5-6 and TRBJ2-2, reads DAGVTQSPTHLIKTRGQQVTLRCSPKSGHDTVSWYQQALGQGPQFIFQYYEEEERQRGNFPDRFSGHQFPNYSSELNVNALLLGDSALYLCASSLLALSNTGELFFGEGSRLTVL.

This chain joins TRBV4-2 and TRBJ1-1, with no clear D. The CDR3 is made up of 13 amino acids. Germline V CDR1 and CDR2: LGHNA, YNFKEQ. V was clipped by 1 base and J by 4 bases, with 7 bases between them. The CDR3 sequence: CASSQAMATEAFF. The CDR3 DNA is TGTGCCAGCAGCCAAGCGATGGCCACTGAAGCTTTCTTT.

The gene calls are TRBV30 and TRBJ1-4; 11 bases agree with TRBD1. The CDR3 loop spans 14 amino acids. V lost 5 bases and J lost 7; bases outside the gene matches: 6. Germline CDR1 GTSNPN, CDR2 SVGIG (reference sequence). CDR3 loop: CAWDQGTGGEKLFF. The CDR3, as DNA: TGTGCCTGGGACCAGGGGACAGGGGGTGAAAAACTGTTTTTT.

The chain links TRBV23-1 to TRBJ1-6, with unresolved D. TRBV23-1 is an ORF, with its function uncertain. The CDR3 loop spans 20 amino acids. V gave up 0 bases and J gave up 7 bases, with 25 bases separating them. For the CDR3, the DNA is TGCGCCAGCAGTCAATCGCTGGCTTTGACTCGTCTCACTCCCAATTCACCCCTCCACTTT. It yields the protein CASSQSLALTRLTPNSPLHF.

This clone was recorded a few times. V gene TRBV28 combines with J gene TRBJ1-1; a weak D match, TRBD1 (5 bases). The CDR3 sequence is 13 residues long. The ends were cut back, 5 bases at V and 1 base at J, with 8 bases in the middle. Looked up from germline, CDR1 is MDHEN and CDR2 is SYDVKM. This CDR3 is CASSLQENTEAFF. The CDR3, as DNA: TGTGCCAGCAGTCTACAGGAGAACACTGAAGCTTTCTTT.

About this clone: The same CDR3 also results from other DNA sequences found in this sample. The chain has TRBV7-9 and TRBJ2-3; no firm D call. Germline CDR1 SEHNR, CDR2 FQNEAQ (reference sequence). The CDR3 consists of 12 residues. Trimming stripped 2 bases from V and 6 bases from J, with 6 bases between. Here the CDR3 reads CASSLSGDTQYF. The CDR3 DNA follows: TGTGCCAGCAGCTTAAGTGGCGATACGCAGTATTTT.

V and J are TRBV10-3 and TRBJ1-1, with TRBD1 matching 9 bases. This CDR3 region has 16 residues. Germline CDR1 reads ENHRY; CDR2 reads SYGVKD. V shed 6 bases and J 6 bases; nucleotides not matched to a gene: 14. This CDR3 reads CAISLTSGQGPSEAFF. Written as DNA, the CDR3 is TGTGCCATCAGCTTAACCTCAGGACAGGGGCCCTCTGAAGCTTTCTTT.

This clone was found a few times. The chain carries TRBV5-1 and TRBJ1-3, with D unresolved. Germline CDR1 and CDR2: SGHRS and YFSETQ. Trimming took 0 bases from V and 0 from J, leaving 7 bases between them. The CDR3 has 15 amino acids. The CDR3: CASSLEQPSGNTIYF. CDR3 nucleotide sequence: TGCGCCAGCAGCTTGGAACAGCCCTCTGGAAACACCATATATTTT.

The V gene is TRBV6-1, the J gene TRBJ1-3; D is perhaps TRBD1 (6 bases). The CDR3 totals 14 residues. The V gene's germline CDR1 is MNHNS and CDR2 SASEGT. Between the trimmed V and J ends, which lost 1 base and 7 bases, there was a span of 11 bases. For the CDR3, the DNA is TGTGCCAGCAGTGAAGTGAGGGGGTGGAACACCATATATTTT. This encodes CASSEVRGWNTIYF.

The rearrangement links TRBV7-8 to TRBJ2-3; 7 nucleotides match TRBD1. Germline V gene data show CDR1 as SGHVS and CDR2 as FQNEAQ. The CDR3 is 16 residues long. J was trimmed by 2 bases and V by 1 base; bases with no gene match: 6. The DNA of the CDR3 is TGTGCCAGCAGCTTAGAGGACAGGCCCCTCACAGATACGCAGTATTTT. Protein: CASSLEDRPLTDTQYF.